A selection of T cell receptor beta chains follows, all from one sample in a study of CD8 T cells in ankylosing spondylitis. TCRdb called the 5' RACE reads again in MiXCR, with one record for every CDR3 protein. Found here are around 490,000 distinct CDR3 sequences, over 4% of them singletons; the top ten hold roughly 3.5%. Source material: blood, either unsorted or a sorted T cell fraction (not recorded which). The receptors come from a male donor with ankylosing spondylitis. Both conserved end residues are part of each CDR3. The D gene is left open where the match is weak. Clone size is not always given. Where it is, it says once, few, many or a class for expanded clones.

>TRBD2|TRBV9|TRBJ2-5|many
TGTGCCAGCAGCGGGCCAGCGGGGTCTCAAGAGACCCAGTACTTC
CASSGPAGSQETQYF
>.|TRBV6-1|TRBJ2-7|many
TGTGCCAGCAGTCCTCAACCCAGGACTGGCTACGAGCAGTACTTC
CASSPQPRTGYEQYF
>.|TRBV7-9|TRBJ2-1|many
TGTGCCAGCAGCTTAGTTGGTTGGGGTGAGCAGTTCTTC
CASSLVGWGEQFF
>.|TRBV25-1|TRBJ1-5|many
TGTGCCAGTGGTGATCAGCCCCAGCATTTT
CASGDQPQHF
>TRBD2|TRBV28|TRBJ2-3|many
TGTGCCAGCACCCACCCGGGACTAGCGACTTCCAGAGATACGCAGTATTTT
CASTHPGLATSRDTQYF
>.|TRBV7-3|TRBJ2-3|few
TGTGCCAGCAGCCCGGGAGTCGGGTCGGGGCGAGATACGCAGTATTTT
CASSPGVGSGRDTQYF
>.|TRBV7-9|TRBJ1-2|many
TGTGCCAGCAGCCCCGGAAGTGGCTACACCTTC
CASSPGSGYTF
>TRBD2|TRBV11-2|TRBJ2-7|many
TGTGCCAGCAGCTTAAAGCCGGGAGGATCCTACGAGCAGTACTTC
CASSLKPGGSYEQYF
>.|TRBV12-3/TRBV12-4|TRBJ2-2|.
TGTGCCAGCAGTTTATTGACAGAGAGAGTGACCGGGGAGCTGTTTTTT
CASSLLTERVTGELFF
>.|TRBV4-1|TRBJ1-3|many
TGCGCCAGCAGCCCCCGAGGGGACACCATATATTTT
CASSPRGDTIYF
>.|TRBV29-1|TRBJ2-2|many
TGCAGCGTTGTGCGGGACACCGGGGAGCTGTTTTTT
CSVVRDTGELFF
>TRBD1|TRBV5-1|TRBJ2-2|few
TGCGCCAGCAGCTTGGACAGGGGAAGGGCCGGGGAGCTGTTTTTT
CASSLDRGRAGELFF
>.|TRBV14|TRBJ2-3|few
TGTGCCAGCAGCCGCAACTCAAACACGGATACGCAGTATTTT
CASSRNSNTDTQYF
>.|TRBV5-1|TRBJ1-2|many
TGCGCCAGCAGTACCACGGACGTCTATGGCTACACCTTC
CASSTTDVYGYTF
>.|TRBV5-6|TRBJ1-1|many
TGTGCCAGCAGCCCTTACGACAGACTGAACACTGAAGCTTTCTTT
CASSPYDRLNTEAFF
>TRBD1|TRBV28|TRBJ1-1|many
TGTGCCAGCAGTTTAGGGTCCGGACAGGGAACTGAAGCTTTCTTT
CASSLGSGQGTEAFF
>.|TRBV28|TRBJ2-2|many
TGTGCCAGCAGACCATCCGACAGCACCGGGGAGCTGTTTTTT
CASRPSDSTGELFF
>TRBD2|TRBV6-1|TRBJ2-3|many
TGTGCCAGCAAACTAGCGGGGACAAGCACAGATACGCAGTATTTT
CASKLAGTSTDTQYF
>TRBD1|TRBV27|TRBJ1-4|.
TGTGCCAGCCAGTCCCACCGGACAGGGGTTGAAAAACTGTTTTTT
CASQSHRTGVEKLFF
>.|TRBV7-9|TRBJ1-1|many
TGTGCCAGCAGCCCCCCCACAGGGAACACTGAAGCTTTCTTT
CASSPPTGNTEAFF
>.|TRBV12-3/TRBV12-4|TRBJ2-7|many
TGTGCCAGCAGGTTCGACATCTCAAGCTCCTACGAGCAGTACTTC
CASRFDISSSYEQYF
>.|TRBV29-1|TRBJ2-5|many
TGCAGCCTCGTTACGCAGGGGCGCCGGGAGACCCAGTACTTC
CSLVTQGRRETQYF
>.|TRBV5-5|TRBJ2-5|.
TGTGCCAGCAGCTTATCCAGGGCCTCACCCCTGGGGGAGACCCAGTACTTC
CASSLSRASPLGETQYF
>.|TRBV4-3|TRBJ1-1|.
TGCGCCAGCAGCCAAGAAATACGGGCAGGAAGGGCTTTCTTT
CASSQEIRAGRAFF
>TRBD1|TRBV12-3/TRBV12-4|TRBJ1-2|many
TGTGCCAGCAGAGGACAGGGGGCGGAAGGCTACACCTTC
CASRGQGAEGYTF
>.|TRBV4-2|TRBJ1-2|few
TGTGCCAGCACCACAGATCCCATCCGGGGCGGCTACACCTTC
CASTTDPIRGGYTF
>.|TRBV6-5|TRBJ1-1|many
TGTGCCAGCAGTTACGACCCTTTTCGGACTGAAGCTTTCTTT
CASSYDPFRTEAFF
>TRBD1|TRBV9|TRBJ2-7|many
TGTGCCAGCAGCGTCGGGACAGGCACCTACGAGCAGTACTTC
CASSVGTGTYEQYF
>.|TRBV7-3|TRBJ2-4|many
TGTGCCAGCAGCTCAGGACAGAAAAACATTCAGTACTTC
CASSSGQKNIQYF
>.|TRBV20-1|TRBJ1-1|few
TGCAGTGCTAGTCAGGACCTGAACACTGAAGCTTTCTTT
CSASQDLNTEAFF
>TRBD2|TRBV20-1|TRBJ2-1|many
TGCAGTGCCGCTAGGGCTAGCGGGTACAATGAGCAGTTCTTC
CSAARASGYNEQFF
>.|TRBV5-1|TRBJ1-2|many
TGCGCCAGCAGCTCGGAGGGTCAAGTCTCTGGCTACACCTTC
CASSSEGQVSGYTF
>TRBD2|TRBV7-2|TRBJ2-7|.
TGTGCCAGCAGCAAACGACTAGCGGGACGTTCCTACGAGCAGTACTTC
CASSKRLAGRSYEQYF
>TRBD2|TRBV15|TRBJ2-5|many
TGTGCCACCAGCAGAGATCGGATGAGCGGGAGGGACCCTAGAGGGACCCAGTACTTC
CATSRDRMSGRDPRGTQYF
>TRBD1|TRBV7-8|TRBJ1-5|many
TGTGCCAGCAGTTCCGTCAGGGGGCGGAATCAGCCCCAGCATTTT
CASSSVRGRNQPQHF
>.|TRBV11-3|TRBJ2-7|.
TGTGCCAGCCCGACAGTCTACTACGAGCAGTACTTC
CASPTVYYEQYF
>.|TRBV7-3|TRBJ1-5|few
TGTGCCAGCAGCATCAACAGGGATCAGCCCCAGCATTTT
CASSINRDQPQHF
>.|TRBV9|TRBJ2-3|few
TGTGCCAGCAGCGGAGGACAGCTAGATACGCAGTATTTT
CASSGGQLDTQYF
>.|TRBV20-1|TRBJ2-2|many
TGCAGTGCGACTCGTACCGGGGAGCTGTTTTTT
CSATRTGELFF
>.|TRBV6-1|TRBJ2-7|.
TGTGCCAGCAGTCCCGCCCCGTCCTACGAGCAGTACTTC
CASSPAPSYEQYF
>.|TRBV5-1|TRBJ2-7|many
TGCGCCAGCAGCGTGGGGGCCGCTCCCGGGGAGCAGTACTTC
CASSVGAAPGEQYF
>.|TRBV12-3/TRBV12-4|TRBJ1-2|many
TGTGCCAGCAGCCCTGATGGGACCGTGGGCTACACCTTC
CASSPDGTVGYTF
>.|TRBV7-9|TRBJ2-7|many
TGTGCCAGCAGCTTATGGGGGCAAGGCTCCTACGAGCAGTACTTC
CASSLWGQGSYEQYF
>TRBD2|TRBV7-9|TRBJ2-1|many
TGTGCCAGCAGCTCCTATCCCCGGACTAGTTTGGATGAGCAGTTCTTC
CASSSYPRTSLDEQFF
>.|TRBV7-9|TRBJ1-2|many
TGTGCCAGCAGCTTAGCTTCAAACTATGGCTACACCTTC
CASSLASNYGYTF
>.|TRBV5-1|TRBJ2-7|many
TGCGCCAGCAGCCGGGACGGGGACTCCTACGAGCAGTACTTC
CASSRDGDSYEQYF
>.|TRBV28|TRBJ1-1|many
TGTGCCAGCAGTTTCCCCGGGAGGACGAACACTGAAGCTTTCTTT
CASSFPGRTNTEAFF
>.|TRBV20-1|TRBJ1-6|many
TGCAGTGTGATCGCAGTAAATAATTCACCCCTCCACTTT
CSVIAVNNSPLHF
>TRBD2|TRBV15|TRBJ2-3|many
TGTGCCACCAGCAGTTCCGGGACTAGGGTAGATACGCAGTATTTT
CATSSSGTRVDTQYF
>.|TRBV2|TRBJ1-2|.
TGTGCCAGCGGGCGGGATAACTATGGCTACACCTTC
CASGRDNYGYTF
>.|TRBV20-1|TRBJ1-4|many
TGCAGTGCAGGGCAAGGGAATGAAAAACTGTTTTTT
CSAGQGNEKLFF
>.|TRBV4-3|TRBJ1-6|many
TGCGCCAGCAGCCAAGAAATCCCGGGGAGGGCCCTCCACTTT
CASSQEIPGRALHF